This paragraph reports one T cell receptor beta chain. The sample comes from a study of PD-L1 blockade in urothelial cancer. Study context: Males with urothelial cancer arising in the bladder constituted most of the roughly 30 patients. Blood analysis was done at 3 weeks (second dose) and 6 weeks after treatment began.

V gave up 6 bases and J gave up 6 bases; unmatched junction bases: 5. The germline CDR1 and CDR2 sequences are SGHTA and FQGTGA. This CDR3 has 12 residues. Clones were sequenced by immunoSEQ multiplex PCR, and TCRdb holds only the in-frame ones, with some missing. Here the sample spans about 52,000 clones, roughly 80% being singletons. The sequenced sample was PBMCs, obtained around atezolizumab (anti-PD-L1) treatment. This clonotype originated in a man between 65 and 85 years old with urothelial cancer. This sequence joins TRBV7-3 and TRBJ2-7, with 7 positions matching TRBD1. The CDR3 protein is CASSRQGLEQYF. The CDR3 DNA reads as TGTGCCAGCAGTCGACAGGGCCTCGAGCAGTACTTC.